This TCR beta chain was identified during a study of T-cell memory formation after mild COVID-19. General study results and limits: Mainly in CM and EM were contracting CD4+ clones; CD8+ were in EMRA.

Turning to this clonotype: Its matching antigen is unknown.

With 5 bases removed from V and 2 bases from J, the gap between germline ends came to 12 bases. The CDR3 consists of 14 residues. TCRdb called the 5' RACE reads again in MiXCR, with one record for every CDR3 protein. The table includes 550,000 to 650,000 distinct CDR3 sequences, 17% detected once. The TCR comes from an adult woman who had mild COVID-19 (a few samples of this study predate the infection). Cell type and time point are not known. The J gene is TRBJ1-1, the V gene TRBV12-3 or TRBV12-4, with D perhaps TRBD1 (6 bases). The sample consisted of PBMCs or a T cell subset sorted from them (not recorded which). As DNA, the CDR3 is TGTGCCAGCAGTAGGACAGTCCGTAACACTGAAGCTTTCTTT. This encodes CASSRTVRNTEAFF.